This T cell receptor beta chain is drawn from a study of T cells expressing NK-cell markers. Germline CDR1 and CDR2: ENHRY and SYGVKD. CDR3 size: 12 residues. For each CDR3 protein, TCRdb gives one entry from its re-call of the 5' RACE reads, without DNA. This sample's table has 350,000 to 400,000 distinct CDR3 sequences. The TCR comes from a woman aged 50 to 60 in good health. This rearrangement joins TRBV10-3 to TRBJ2-7. Sequencing input: blood T cells: a sorted CD56 or NKG2C T cell subset, CD4+ or CD8+ T cells, or bulk PBMC T cells (not recorded which). CDR3 in amino acids: CAISDLSYEQYF.